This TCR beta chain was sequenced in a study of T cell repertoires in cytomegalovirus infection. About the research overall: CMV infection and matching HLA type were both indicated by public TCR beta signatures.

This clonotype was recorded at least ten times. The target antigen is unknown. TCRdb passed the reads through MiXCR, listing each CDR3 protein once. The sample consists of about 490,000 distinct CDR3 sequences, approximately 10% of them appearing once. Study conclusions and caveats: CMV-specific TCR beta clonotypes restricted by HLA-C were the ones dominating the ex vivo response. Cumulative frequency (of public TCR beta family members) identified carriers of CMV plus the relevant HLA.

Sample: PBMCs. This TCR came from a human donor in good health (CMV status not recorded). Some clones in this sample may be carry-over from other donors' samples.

CDR3: CASSLVSTTAESGELFF. The CDR3 DNA reads as TGTGCCAGCAGCTTAGTGTCTACGACGGCGGAGTCCGGGGAGCTGTTTTTT. The chain recombines TRBV7-8 with TRBJ2-2; D is unresolved. This CDR3 has 17 residues. Germline V CDR1 and CDR2: SGHVS, FQNEAQ. V was clipped by 1 base and J by 6 bases, with 18 bases between them.